This T cell receptor (beta chain) was recovered during a study of circulating CD8 cells and anti-PD-1 response in melanoma. About the research overall: Treatment was intravenous nivolumab at 3 mg/kg every 2 weeks. Seven of 13 melanoma patients received first-line anti-PD-1 therapy. Study outcomes and limitations: Previously treated and treatment-naive patients were pooled together. PD-1 and DPOS subsets showed similar, higher clonality than DNEG.

This clonotype is large within its sample. Its specificity is unknown. Live CD3+CD8+TCRalphabeta+ cells were sorted into four subsets by PD-1 and/or TIGIT. The QIAseq Immune Repertoire TCR panel built the libraries from about 16 ng of total RNA. TCRdb re-called the reads through MiXCR, storing one row per CDR3 protein. The data contain about 490 distinct CDR3 sequences, 6.5% to 7% of them singletons. CDR3 length: 15 residues. V lost 6 bases, J lost 8 bases, and 12 bases stayed unmatched. The germline CDR1 and CDR2 sequences are MNHEY and SVGEGT. This sequence was found in a human donor with melanoma. The V and J genes are TRBV6-2 or TRBV6-3 and TRBJ2-1, with TRBD2 identical over 8 bases. The specimen comprised CD8+ T cells from PBMCs, sampled at baseline or after one month of anti-PD-1 therapy (not recorded which). The CDR3 reads CASSDVIAGLDEQFF. In DNA, the CDR3 is TGTGCCAGCAGCGACGTAATAGCGGGGCTGGATGAGCAGTTCTTC.